A single sample gave rise to the 20 T cell receptor beta chains below, sequenced in a study of blood T cell repertoires in COVID-19. The repertoire was sequenced with immunoSEQ multiplex PCR; TCRdb's copy has only in-frame clones and lacks some. The table includes tens of thousands of clones, 65% to 85% detected once. Sequenced: peripheral blood. The receptors come from a man between 65 and 85 years old with COVID-19, enrolled during active disease.

As DNA, the CDR3 is TGTGCCAGCAGATTGGACTTCGGGGAGACCCAGTACTTC. This encodes CASRLDFGETQYF. The chain couples TRBV6-5 to TRBJ2-5; D is possibly TRBD2 (5 bases). Trimming removed 6 bases at V and 5 bases at J, with 13 bases between. The CDR3 has 13 residues. The germline V gene has CDR1 MNHEY and CDR2 SVGAGI.

The rearrangement joins TRBV13 to TRBJ1-2; D unresolved. V gave up 5 bases and J gave up 1 base, with 17 bases separating them. The CDR3 length is 16 residues. Germline assignment: CDR1 PRHDT and CDR2 FYEKMQ (reference sequence). CDR3 loop: CASSPEGEANNYGYTF. CDR3 DNA: TGTGCCAGCAGCCCGGAGGGAGAGGCCAATAACTATGGCTACACCTTC.

This chain links TRBV10-2 with TRBJ2-3; weak D call: TRBD1 (5 bases). The CDR3 spans 14 residues. V was clipped by 4 bases and J by 2 bases, with 10 bases between them. The germline V gene has CDR1 WSHSY and CDR2 SAAADI. The DNA of the CDR3 is TGCGCCAGCAGTGCGGCAGGGCTCACAGATACGCAGTATTTT. It translates to CASSAAGLTDTQYF.

This chain joins TRBV27 and TRBJ2-2; D not resolved. The CDR3 runs 14 residues. CDR1 and CDR2 from the germline V gene are MNHEY and SMNVEV (reference sequence). The germline V and J ends were trimmed by 2 bases and 7 bases, with 11 bases remaining between them. The CDR3 loop reads CASSLSRRSGELFF. The CDR3 nucleotides are TGTGCCAGCAGTTTAAGCAGGCGCAGCGGGGAGCTGTTTTTT.

As for this clone: At the DNA level, this CDR3 is encoded by other sequences in the same sample as well. The V gene is TRBV5-1, the J gene TRBJ2-1; D remains unclear. The CDR3 is made up of 15 amino acids. Germline CDR1 SGHRS, CDR2 YFSETQ. V was clipped by 0 bases and J by 1 base, with 8 bases between them. CDR3 nucleotide sequence: TGCGCCAGCAGCTTGGACGGGTCTTCCTACAATGAGCAGTTCTTC. Translating gives CASSLDGSSYNEQFF. Using reference TRBV5-1 and TRBJ2-1 for the parts outside the CDR3, the full variable domain is KAGVTQTPRYLIKTRGQQVTLSCSPISGHRSVSWYQQTPGQGLQFLFEYFSETQRNKGNFPGRFSGRQFSNSRSEMNVSTLELGDSALYLCASSLDGSSYNEQFFGPGTRLTVL.

The gene calls are TRBV28 and TRBJ2-7; TRBD2 matches 9 bases. CDR1 MDHEN and CDR2 SYDVKM come from the germline V gene. This CDR3 spans 16 amino acids. V dropped 5 bases and J dropped 4; count of bases not matched to a gene: 12. The CDR3 sequence is CASSVISSGKIYEQYF. The CDR3, as DNA: TGTGCCAGCAGTGTGATATCTAGCGGGAAGATATACGAGCAGTACTTC.

This rearrangement joins TRBV5-1 to TRBJ1-4; 8 bases fit TRBD1. V shed 3 bases and J 8 bases; nucleotides not matched to a gene: 6. The germline V gene has CDR1 SGHRS and CDR2 YFSETQ. The CDR3 runs to 14 residues. The CDR3 protein is CASSSTGVGEKLFF. The CDR3, as DNA: TGCGCCAGCAGCTCGACAGGGGTCGGAGAAAAACTGTTTTTT.

The chain links TRBV7-9 to TRBJ1-5; 9 nucleotides line up with TRBD1. The junction had 2 bases not matched to a gene; V was cut back by 4 bases and J by 1 base. CDR1 is SEHNR and CDR2 is FQNEAQ in the germline V gene (reference sequence). This CDR3 has 15 residues. In DNA, the CDR3 is TGTGCCAGCAGCTGGGGGACAGGGAGCAATCAGCCCCAGCATTTT. It specifies CASSWGTGSNQPQHF.

This clone showed up many times. This chain uses TRBV7-8 with TRBJ1-6, with TRBD1 matching 9 bases. The V gene end was trimmed by 4 bases and the J gene end by 10 bases; junction bases not matched to a gene: 8. This CDR3 comprises 15 residues. Germline loops: CDR1 SGHVS, CDR2 FQNEAQ. CDR3 amino acids: CASSSLQGARSPLHF. CDR3 in DNA: TGTGCCAGCAGCTCATTACAGGGGGCTCGGTCACCCCTCCACTTT.

CDR3 region: CASSLDGTGGYEQYF. The CDR3 nucleotides are TGTGCCAGCAGCTTAGACGGGACAGGGGGCTACGAGCAGTACTTC. The rearrangement links TRBV7-7 to TRBJ2-7; 11 bases are shared with TRBD1. The CDR3 totals 15 residues. The ends lost 1 base at V and 3 bases at J; junction bases unmatched: 2. The germline V gene encodes CDR1 SSHAT and CDR2 FNYEAQ (reference sequence).

In regard to this clone: An end of the junction differs from the germline gene, which may be a read error. The chain joins TRBV6-4 to TRBJ1-2; maybe TRBD1 (5 bases). The germline CDR1 and CDR2 sequences are MRHNA and SNTAGT. The CDR3 runs 11 residues. As DNA, the CDR3 is TGTGCCATCCTGTGGGGCTTTCTCCCAGCCTTC. Its translation: CAILWGFLPAF.

The chain uses TRBV14 and TRBJ1-6; D call uncertain. The CDR3 has 12 residues. Germline V lookup: CDR1 SGHDN, CDR2 FVKESK. V was trimmed by 4 bases and J by 16 bases, leaving 14 bases between them. The DNA of the CDR3 is TGTGCCAGCAGCCCCGCCCCCCCTATGCTCCACTTT. Translation: CASSPAPPMLHF.

This CDR3 reads CASSLGSGQIETQYF. The CDR3 DNA reads TGTGCCAGCAGTTTGGGCTCGGGACAGATCGAGACCCAGTACTTC. This rearrangement joins TRBV27 to TRBJ2-5; 7 bases are shared with TRBD1. Germline V gene data show CDR1 as MNHEY and CDR2 as SMNVEV (reference sequence). CDR3 length: 15 residues. The ends lost 3 bases at V and 5 bases at J; junction bases unmatched: 9.

The chain combines TRBV6-6 with TRBJ1-1; D is unclear. The CDR3 sequence is 13 residues long. Germline-derived CDR1 and CDR2 are MNHNY and SVGAGI (reference sequence). V lost 4 bases and J lost 4, with 10 bases in between. The DNA of the CDR3 is TGTGCCAGCAGTTCCGGGGAGGGCACTGAAGCTTTCTTT. Protein product: CASSSGEGTEAFF.

The chain has TRBV4-3 and TRBJ2-3; 7 nucleotides match TRBD2. Trimming removed 3 bases from V and 1 base from J; junction bases left unmatched: 7. The CDR3 runs to 16 residues. Germline CDR1 LGHNA, CDR2 YSLEER. CDR3 protein: CASSQAWAGGTDTQYF. In DNA form, the CDR3 reads TGCGCCAGCAGCCAGGCCTGGGCGGGGGGCACAGATACGCAGTATTTT.

The chain has TRBV19 and TRBJ1-2; 10 positions agree with TRBD1. Germline V CDR1 and CDR2: LNHDA, SQIVND (reference sequence). The CDR3 has 13 amino acids. With 3 bases clipped from V and 11 bases from J, the junction kept 6 bases outside the gene matches. CDR3 bases: TGTGCCAGTAGTATGGACTCGGACAGGGGGTACACCTTC. Protein: CASSMDSDRGYTF.

The chain links TRBV12-5 to TRBJ1-1, with a tentative D call TRBD1 (5 bases). V was pared by 6 bases and J by 3 bases, with 8 bases between. Germline V CDR1 and CDR2: LGHNT, FRNRAP. The CDR3 contains 12 residues. The CDR3, as DNA: TGTGCTAGTGGGGGGGACTACACTGAAGCTTTCTTT. It specifies CASGGDYTEAFF.

V is TRBV5-8 and J is TRBJ1-2, with D tentatively TRBD1 (6 bases). The length of the CDR3 is 15 residues. The V and J ends lost 6 bases and 5 bases respectively, with 20 bases between them. CDR1 and CDR2 from the germline V gene are SGHTS and YDEGEE. The CDR3 DNA reads as TGTGCCAGCAACCTAGACGGGGGGGCCCGGTATGGCTACACCTTC. This gives the protein CASNLDGGARYGYTF.

This clone appeared a single time. V usage is TRBV6-6 and J usage is TRBJ1-1; D is possibly TRBD1 (5 bases). Germline V gives CDR1 MNHNY, CDR2 SVGAGI (reference sequence). The CDR3 loop spans 14 amino acids. The V and J ends lost 3 bases and 6 bases respectively, with 14 bases between them. CDR3 nucleotide sequence: TGTGCCAGCAGTTATGGGAAAGGGGCGCCTGAAGCTTTCTTT. It translates to CASSYGKGAPEAFF.

In its sample, this clone was seen once. The rearrangement joins TRBV18 to TRBJ1-3; possibly TRBD1 for D (6 bases). Germline V lookup: CDR1 KGHSH, CDR2 LQKENI. The V end was cut by 8 bases, the J end by 2 bases, with 13 bases between. CDR3 length: 14 residues. In nucleotides, the CDR3 is TGTGCCAGCACCCCCGGGACAACTGGAAACACCATATATTTT. This gives the protein CASTPGTTGNTIYF.